These T cell receptor beta chains were read from a single sample in a study of T cells in Graves' hyperthyroidism and ophthalmopathy. TCRdb re-analysed the multiplex PCR reads in MiXCR, keeping a single row per CDR3 protein. The table has approximately 400,000 distinct CDR3 sequences, around 15% seen once. Material: blood. These receptors all stem from a man in his fifties or sixties with Graves' ophthalmopathy. Both conserved end residues are part of each CDR3. A D gene is named only where the DNA matches it firmly. Clone sizes are given selectively: once, few, many, or a class where the clone is expanded.

CDR3 | DNA | size | J | D | length | V
CASSPERVYNSPLHF | TGTGCCAGCAGCCCCGAACGGGTCTATAATTCACCCCTCCACTTT | - | TRBJ1-6 | - | 15 | TRBV3-1
CASSRQGATEAFF | TGTGCCAGCAGCCGACAGGGGGCCACGGAAGCTTTCTTT | many | TRBJ1-1 | TRBD1 | 13 | TRBV3-1
CSARQGNVANSPLHF | TGCAGTGCTCGACAGGGTAACGTGGCCAATTCACCCCTCCACTTT | - | TRBJ1-6 | TRBD1 | 15 | TRBV20-1
CASNPTGTHLSSGANVLTF | TGTGCCAGCAACCCGACAGGGACCCACCTTAGCTCTGGGGCCAACGTCCTGACTTTC | many | TRBJ2-6 | TRBD1 | 19 | TRBV12-3/TRBV12-4
CSAMGPSERAFLETQYF | TGCAGTGCTATGGGACCCTCGGAGCGGGCATTTCTAGAGACCCAGTACTTC | many | TRBJ2-5 | - | 17 | TRBV20-1
CASSPKGGQTYEQYF | TGTGCCAGCAGTCCCAAGGGGGGCCAAACCTACGAGCAGTACTTC | many | TRBJ2-7 | - | 15 | TRBV6-1
CASSQAGTGAGANVLTF | TGTGCCAGCAGCCAAGCTGGGACAGGGGCTGGGGCCAACGTCCTGACTTTC | few | TRBJ2-6 | TRBD1 | 17 | TRBV3-1
CASSWGTSGRRSKNIQYF | TGTGCCAGTTCGTGGGGTACTAGCGGGAGGCGTTCCAAAAACATTCAGTACTTC | - | TRBJ2-4 | TRBD2 | 18 | TRBV6-1
CSARGATTGELFF | TGCAGTGCTAGAGGGGCGACGACCGGGGAGCTGTTTTTT | many | TRBJ2-2 | - | 13 | TRBV20-1
CASSPLRTGGTEAFF | TGTGCCAGCTCACCTTTACGGACAGGGGGCACTGAAGCTTTCTTT | many | TRBJ1-1 | TRBD1 | 15 | TRBV18
CASSQVGTDTQYF | TGTGCCAGCAGCCAAGTAGGCACAGATACGCAGTATTTT | many | TRBJ2-3 | - | 13 | TRBV14
CASSTTGLSTDTQYF | TGTGCCAGCAGTACGACAGGGTTGAGCACAGATACGCAGTATTTT | many | TRBJ2-3 | TRBD1 | 15 | TRBV28
CAWSGLAGLGETQYF | TGTGCCTGGAGCGGACTAGCGGGTTTGGGAGAGACCCAGTACTTC | many | TRBJ2-5 | TRBD2 | 15 | TRBV30
CASSQDWATGIRGETQYF | TGCGCCAGCAGCCAAGATTGGGCAACCGGGATTAGAGGGGAGACCCAGTACTTC | few | TRBJ2-5 | - | 18 | TRBV4-1
CASLDGGPGETQYF | TGTGCCAGCCTCGACGGGGGGCCGGGAGAGACCCAGTACTTC | many | TRBJ2-5 | - | 14 | TRBV2
CASSLGGSISTSYEQYF | TGCGCCAGCAGCTTGGGAGGTAGCATCTCTACTTCCTACGAGCAGTACTTC | few | TRBJ2-7 | - | 17 | TRBV5-1
CASSSVVSGKDDF | TGTGCCAGCAGCTCAGTAGTTAGCGGCAAAGACGACTTC | - | TRBJ2-5 | - | 13 | TRBV7-9
CASSLGWESTDTQYF | TGCGCCAGCAGCTTGGGCTGGGAAAGCACAGATACGCAGTATTTT | many | TRBJ2-3 | - | 15 | TRBV5-1
CASSFGAEQFF | TGTGCCAGCAGTTTTGGAGCGGAGCAGTTCTTC | many | TRBJ2-1 | - | 11 | TRBV28
CASSQVVGRGEQYF | TGTGCCAGCAGCCAAGTGGTGGGGCGTGGCGAGCAGTACTTC | few | TRBJ2-7 | - | 14 | TRBV14
CASTRGDLGSKNIQYF | TGTGCCAGCACGAGGGGGGATCTGGGGTCCAAAAACATTCAGTACTTC | many | TRBJ2-4 | - | 16 | TRBV2
CASSGQAQGLNQPQHF | TGTGCCAGCAGTGGACAGGCCCAGGGCTTAAATCAGCCCCAGCATTTT | few | TRBJ1-5 | - | 16 | TRBV6-1
CASRPDVAGGEQFF | TGTGCCAGCAGGCCCGACGTCGCGGGAGGTGAGCAGTTCTTC | many | TRBJ2-1 | TRBD2 | 14 | TRBV27
CASSGDWTSAFSSTQETQYF | TGTGCCAGCAGCGGAGATTGGACTAGCGCCTTTTCTTCCACCCAAGAGACCCAGTACTTC | many | TRBJ2-5 | TRBD2 | 20 | TRBV7-9
CASSLTGGASTGELFF | TGTGCCAGCAGCTTAACAGGGGGCGCAAGCACCGGGGAGCTGTTTTTT | many | TRBJ2-2 | TRBD1 | 16 | TRBV9
CASSSGSIGSNNSPLHF | TGTGCCAGCAGCTCCGGGTCCATTGGGTCCAATAATTCACCCCTCCACTTT | - | TRBJ1-6 | - | 17 | TRBV11-2
CSVVGGRYGYTF | TGCAGCGTTGTTGGCGGAAGATATGGCTACACCTTC | once | TRBJ1-2 | - | 12 | TRBV29-1
CATSDFGTRDNEQFF | TGTGCCACCAGTGATTTTGGGACTAGGGACAATGAGCAGTTCTTC | many | TRBJ2-1 | TRBD2 | 15 | TRBV24-1
CASSMEGETQYF | TGTGCCAGTAGTATGGAGGGAGAGACCCAGTACTTC | - | TRBJ2-5 | - | 12 | TRBV19
CASSESFGTSGRNEQFF | TGTGCCAGCAGTGAATCCTTTGGGACTAGCGGGAGGAATGAGCAGTTCTTC | once | TRBJ2-1 | TRBD2 | 17 | TRBV25-1
CASSLPGLAGVEQYF | TGTGCCAGCAGCCTACCGGGACTAGCGGGAGTCGAGCAGTACTTC | few | TRBJ2-7 | TRBD2 | 15 | TRBV5-4
CASSLGGYEVDTQYF | TGCGCCAGCAGCTTAGGAGGATACGAGGTGGATACGCAGTATTTT | many | TRBJ2-3 | - | 15 | TRBV5-1
CASSTGGAYNEQFF | TGTGCCAGCAGCACGGGAGGGGCCTACAATGAGCAGTTCTTC | many | TRBJ2-1 | TRBD2 | 14 | TRBV6-1
CAISGDSSYNEQFF | TGTGCCATCAGTGGGGACAGCTCCTACAATGAGCAGTTCTTC | many | TRBJ2-1 | TRBD1 | 14 | TRBV10-3
CATSEYRGSGYNEQFF | TGTGCCACCAGTGAGTACAGGGGGTCAGGGTACAATGAGCAGTTCTTC | many | TRBJ2-1 | TRBD1 | 16 | TRBV24-1
CASSQGGVAGNNEQFF | TGTGCCAGCAGCCAGGGTGGCGTCGCAGGGAACAATGAGCAGTTCTTC | few | TRBJ2-1 | - | 16 | TRBV4-2
CASMKGARSSPLHF | TGTGCCAGCATGAAAGGGGCAAGGAGTTCACCCCTCCACTTT | few | TRBJ1-6 | - | 14 | TRBV6-1
CASKEVLPGANVLTF | TGTGCCAGCAAGGAGGTCCTGCCGGGGGCCAACGTCCTGACTTTC | many | TRBJ2-6 | - | 15 | TRBV6-1
CASRLAGKNIQYF | TGCGCCAGCAGACTAGCGGGCAAAAACATTCAGTACTTC | many | TRBJ2-4 | TRBD2 | 13 | TRBV10-2
CASSLSGGGRTFEQYF | TGTGCCAGCAGCTTATCGGGGGGGGGGCGGACTTTCGAGCAGTACTTC | - | TRBJ2-7 | TRBD2 | 16 | TRBV7-9
CASGSYRGYNEQFF | TGTGCTAGTGGTTCCTACAGAGGTTACAATGAGCAGTTCTTC | - | TRBJ2-1 | - | 14 | TRBV12-5
CASSQGVVAGAEQYF | TGTGCCAGCAGCCAAGGGGTGGTAGCGGGAGCCGAGCAGTACTTC | many | TRBJ2-7 | TRBD2 | 15 | TRBV3-1
CASRGHHSYEQYF | TGTGCCAGCAGGGGACACCATTCCTACGAGCAGTACTTC | - | TRBJ2-7 | - | 13 | TRBV5-6
CAISGRDRGPGNTIYF | TGTGCCATCAGTGGACGCGACAGGGGGCCTGGAAACACCATATATTTT | few | TRBJ1-3 | TRBD1 | 16 | TRBV10-3
CASSRPPGTSDVEQFF | TGTGCCAGCAGCCGTCCCCCCGGGACCAGCGATGTGGAGCAGTTCTTC | many | TRBJ2-1 | - | 16 | TRBV7-9
CSVSSAGGRGNTIYF | TGCAGCGTCTCGTCGGCAGGGGGCCGTGGAAACACCATATATTTT | few | TRBJ1-3 | TRBD1 | 15 | TRBV29-1
CSVVTVQETQYF | TGCAGCGTTGTGACAGTCCAAGAGACCCAGTACTTC | - | TRBJ2-5 | - | 12 | TRBV29-1
CASKSGSYNEQFF | TGTGCCAGCAAGAGCGGGAGTTACAATGAGCAGTTCTTC | many | TRBJ2-1 | TRBD2 | 13 | TRBV12-3/TRBV12-4